Listed below are T cell receptor beta chains from one sample, sequenced in a study of blood T cell repertoires in COVID-19. Profiled with immunoSEQ multiplex PCR; TCRdb holds only in-frame clones, not every one. The sample carries 150,000 or so clones, 84% recorded once. The sequencing input was peripheral blood. The source of these receptors is a young man with active or convalescent COVID-19. Each CDR3 is given with its conserved first and last residue. A D gene is named only where the DNA matches it firmly. Clone size is given for some rows only: seen once, a few or many times, or a class if the clone is expanded.

v_call,d_call,j_call,clone_size,cdr3_nt,cdr3_aa
TRBV18,TRBD1,TRBJ2-5,-,TGTGCCAGCTCACCACGGGCAGGGGGATCAGAGACCCAGTACTTC,CASSPRAGGSETQYF
TRBV6-1,TRBD2,TRBJ2-7,-,TGTGCCAGCAGTGATGAGGGACTAGGGGTAGTAGCGGTCGAGCAGTACTTC,CASSDEGLGVVAVEQYF
TRBV7-2,-,TRBJ1-2,few,TGTGCCAGCAGCGGCCAGGGGTTGGATGGCTACACCTTC,CASSGQGLDGYTF
TRBV29-1,-,TRBJ2-1,-,TGCAGCGTTGATCAGGGGAGCTCCTACAATGAGCAGTTCTTC,CSVDQGSSYNEQFF
TRBV6-1,-,TRBJ1-2,-,TGTGCCAGCAGTGAAGCGGCAGGGAGGTATGGCTACACCTTC,CASSEAAGRYGYTF
TRBV4-3,-,TRBJ1-1,few,TGCGCCAGCAGCCAAGGGTGGGGGGATGCTTTCTTT,CASSQGWGDAFF
TRBV19,TRBD1,TRBJ2-5,-,TGTGCCAGTAGTCCCTCCGGACAGGGAGAGACCCAGTACTTC,CASSPSGQGETQYF
TRBV6-4,-,TRBJ1-5,-,TGTGCCAGCAGTGAGGGGAGCGGCAATCAGCCCCAGCATTTT,CASSEGSGNQPQHF
TRBV18,-,TRBJ1-2,-,TGTGCCAGTAAAACGACAGCCATGGATGGCTACACCTTC,CASKTTAMDGYTF
TRBV9,-,TRBJ1-3,once,TGTGCCAGCAGCATTAGGAGCCTACCTGGAAACACCATATATTTT,CASSIRSLPGNTIYF
TRBV3-1/TRBV3-2,-,TRBJ2-1,-,TGTGCCAGCAGCCAAGACTCGGCGGCAAACAATGAGCAGTTCTTC,CASSQDSAANNEQFF
TRBV21-1,-,TRBJ2-3,once,TGTGCCAGCAGCCGTAACGACCGGGACAGGGGGATGACAGATACGCAGTATTTT,CASSRNDRDRGMTDTQYF
TRBV27,TRBD1,TRBJ2-7,-,TGTGCCAGCAGTTTATATGGACAGGGGGCCTACGAGCAGTACTTC,CASSLYGQGAYEQYF
TRBV2,-,TRBJ2-5,-,TGTGCCAGCAGTCGACAGGGGAGGGACCAAGAGACCCAGTACTTC,CASSRQGRDQETQYF
TRBV5-1,TRBD2,TRBJ2-3,-,TGCGCCAGCAGCTCCGGGACTAGCGGGGGGGCGCAGTATTTT,CASSSGTSGGAQYF
TRBV5-1,-,TRBJ1-6,-,TGCGCCAGCAGTCGGGAGGGGCGATCACCCCTCCACTTT,CASSREGRSPLHF
TRBV5-6,TRBD1,TRBJ1-6,-,TGTGCCAGCAGCCTTAGGGACAGTAATTCACCCCTCCACTTT,CASSLRDSNSPLHF
TRBV28,TRBD1,TRBJ1-6,-,TGTGTCCCGACGGGACAGGGGGATTCACCCCTCCACTTT,CVPTGQGDSPLHF
TRBV2,-,TRBJ1-6,-,TGTGCCAGCAAGTGGGCGGACAGTCATAATTCACCCCTCCACTTT,CASKWADSHNSPLHF
TRBV19,TRBD2,TRBJ2-2,-,TGTGCCAGTAGTCGCCTAGCGGGAGACACCGGGGAGCTGTTTTTT,CASSRLAGDTGELFF
TRBV6-5,-,TRBJ2-1,-,TGTGCCAGCAAATCCGGGGGGCGCCATGAGCAGTTCTTC,CASKSGGRHEQFF
TRBV6-5,TRBD1,TRBJ2-2,-,TGTGCCAGCAGAAAACAGGGGCGAGGCGGGGAGCTGTTTTTT,CASRKQGRGGELFF
TRBV6-5,TRBD1,TRBJ2-2,-,TGTGCCAGCAGTTACTTCACAGGGGGCGGCACCGGGGAGCTGTTTTTT,CASSYFTGGGTGELFF
TRBV6-5,TRBD2,TRBJ2-7,-,TGTGCCAGCCTAGCGGGAAACTCCTACGAGCAGTACTTC,CASLAGNSYEQYF
TRBV5-1,-,TRBJ1-6,few,TGCGCCAGCAGGTTTGGTAGTGCGGATCATAATTCACCCCTCCACTTT,CASRFGSADHNSPLHF
TRBV12-3/TRBV12-4,-,TRBJ1-1,-,TGTGCCAGCAGTGAAGGACAGACTGAAGCTTTCTTT,CASSEGQTEAFF
TRBV19,-,TRBJ1-1,-,TGTGCCAGTAGTAATTTGGACTCCCACCGGCGGGCTTTCTTT,CASSNLDSHRRAFF